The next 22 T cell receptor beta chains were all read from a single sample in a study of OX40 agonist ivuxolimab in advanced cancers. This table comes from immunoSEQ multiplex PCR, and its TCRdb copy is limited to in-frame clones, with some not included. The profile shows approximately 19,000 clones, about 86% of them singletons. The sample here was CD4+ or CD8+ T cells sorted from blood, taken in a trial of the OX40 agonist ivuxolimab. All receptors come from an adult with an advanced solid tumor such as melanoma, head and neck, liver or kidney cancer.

The CDR3 DNA follows: TGTGCCAGCAGCTTAGCGGGGGCTAGGGACCACTACAATGAGCAGTTCTTC. Translating gives CASSLAGARDHYNEQFF. The chain uses TRBV7-2 and TRBJ2-1; D might be TRBD1 (6 bases). V lost 0 bases, J lost 3 bases, and 15 bases lay in between. Germline lookup yields CDR1 SGHTA and CDR2 FQGNSA. The CDR3 contains 17 residues. The variable domain in full, with the rest retrieved from reference TRBV7-2 and TRBJ2-1, is GAGVSQSPSNKVTEKGKDVELRCDPISGHTALYWYRQSLGQGLEFLIYFQGNSAPDKSGLPSDRFSAERTGGSVSTLTIQRTQQEDSAVYLCASSLAGARDHYNEQFFGPGTRLTVL.

The CDR3 is CASSPGTGGFGEQYF. CDR3 coding DNA: TGTGCCAGCAGTCCCGGGACAGGGGGTTTTGGGGAGCAGTACTTC. The V and J genes are TRBV28 and TRBJ2-7; 11 bases are shared with TRBD1. V trimming: 5 bases; J trimming: 7 bases; junction bases outside the gene matches: 10. The germline gives CDR1 MDHEN, CDR2 SYDVKM. The CDR3 is 15 residues long.

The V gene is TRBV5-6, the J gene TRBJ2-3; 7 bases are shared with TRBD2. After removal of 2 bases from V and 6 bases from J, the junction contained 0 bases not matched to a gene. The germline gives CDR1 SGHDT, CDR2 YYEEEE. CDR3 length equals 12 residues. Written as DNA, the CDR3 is TGTGCCAGCAGCTTTAGCGGGGATACGCAGTATTTT. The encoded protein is CASSFSGDTQYF.

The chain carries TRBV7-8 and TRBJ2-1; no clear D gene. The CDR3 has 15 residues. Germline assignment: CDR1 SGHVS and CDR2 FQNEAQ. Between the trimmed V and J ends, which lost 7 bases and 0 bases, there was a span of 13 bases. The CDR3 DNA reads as TGTGCCAGCACCCTTTTTGAAGGCTCCTACAATGAGCAGTTCTTC. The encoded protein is CASTLFEGSYNEQFF.

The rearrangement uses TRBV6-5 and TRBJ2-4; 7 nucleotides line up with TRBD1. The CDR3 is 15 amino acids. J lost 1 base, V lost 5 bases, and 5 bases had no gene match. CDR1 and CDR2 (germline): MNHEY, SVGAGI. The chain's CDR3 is CASSPGTAAKNIQYF. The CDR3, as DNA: TGTGCCAGCAGTCCCGGGACAGCGGCCAAAAACATTCAGTACTTC.

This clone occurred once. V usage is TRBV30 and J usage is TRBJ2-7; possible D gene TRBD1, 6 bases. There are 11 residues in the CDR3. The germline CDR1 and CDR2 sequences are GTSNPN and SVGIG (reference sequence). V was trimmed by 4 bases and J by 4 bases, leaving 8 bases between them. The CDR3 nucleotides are TGTGCCTGGACAACAGGGTACGAGCAGTACTTC. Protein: CAWTTGYEQYF.

CDR3: CASSSGWIKDYHSYNEQFF. CDR3 coding DNA: TGCGCCAGCAGCTCGGGTTGGATTAAGGACTACCACTCCTACAATGAGCAGTTCTTC. This chain uses TRBV4-3 with TRBJ2-1; D possibly corresponds to TRBD2 (6 bases). The CDR3 covers 19 residues. Germline lookup yields CDR1 LGHNA and CDR2 YSLEER. V was trimmed by 5 bases and J by 0 bases, leaving 23 bases between them.

The CDR3 coding sequence is TGTGCCAGCAGTTACAGCTCCAGCGCGAACACCGGGGAGCTGTTTTTT. It is translated as CASSYSSSANTGELFF. The chain carries TRBV6-5 and TRBJ2-2; D unresolved. The germline V and J ends were trimmed by 2 bases and 0 bases, with 10 bases remaining between them. CDR1 is MNHEY, CDR2 SVGAGI, per germline. The CDR3 totals 16 residues.

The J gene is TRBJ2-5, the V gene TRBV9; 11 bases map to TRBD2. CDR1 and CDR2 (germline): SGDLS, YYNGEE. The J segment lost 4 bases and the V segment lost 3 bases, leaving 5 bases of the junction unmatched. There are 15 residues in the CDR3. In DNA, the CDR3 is TGTGCCAGCAGCGAACTAGCGGGAGAGGGAGAGACCCAGTACTTC. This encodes CASSELAGEGETQYF.

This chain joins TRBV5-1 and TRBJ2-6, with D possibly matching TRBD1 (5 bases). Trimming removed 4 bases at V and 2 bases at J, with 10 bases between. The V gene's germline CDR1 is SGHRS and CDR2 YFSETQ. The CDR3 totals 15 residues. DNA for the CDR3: TGCGCCAGCAGCGTCAGGGTTCCTGGGGCCAACGTCCTGACTTTC. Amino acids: CASSVRVPGANVLTF.

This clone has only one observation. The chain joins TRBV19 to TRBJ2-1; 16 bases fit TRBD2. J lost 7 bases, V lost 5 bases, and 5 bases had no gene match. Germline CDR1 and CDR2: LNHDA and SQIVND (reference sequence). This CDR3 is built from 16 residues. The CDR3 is CASSPGLAGGWNEQFF. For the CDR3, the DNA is TGTGCCAGTAGTCCGGGACTAGCGGGAGGGTGGAATGAGCAGTTCTTC.

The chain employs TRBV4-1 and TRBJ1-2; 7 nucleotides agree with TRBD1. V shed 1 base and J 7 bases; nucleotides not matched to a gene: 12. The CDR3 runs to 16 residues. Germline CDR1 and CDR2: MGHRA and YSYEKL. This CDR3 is CASSQVSVPGGGGYTF. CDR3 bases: TGCGCCAGCAGCCAAGTCTCCGTCCCAGGGGGGGGTGGCTACACCTTC.

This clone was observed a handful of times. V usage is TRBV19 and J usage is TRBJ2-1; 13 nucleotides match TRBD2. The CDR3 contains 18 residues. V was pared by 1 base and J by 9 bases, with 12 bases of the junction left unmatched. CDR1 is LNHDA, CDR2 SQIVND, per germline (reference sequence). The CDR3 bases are TGTGCCAGTAGTATAGGGGTGACTAGCGGGAGGTACCTTCCTGAGCAGTTCTTC. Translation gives CASSIGVTSGRYLPEQFF.

This CDR3 reads CASSWGRMNTEAFF. CDR3 nucleotide sequence: TGCGCCAGCAGCTGGGGACGGATGAACACTGAAGCTTTCTTT. This sequence joins TRBV4-1 and TRBJ1-1; perhaps TRBD1 as D (5 bases). Trimming removed 5 bases at V and 0 bases at J, with 10 bases between. CDR3 length equals 14 residues. CDR1 and CDR2 from the germline V gene are MGHRA and YSYEKL.

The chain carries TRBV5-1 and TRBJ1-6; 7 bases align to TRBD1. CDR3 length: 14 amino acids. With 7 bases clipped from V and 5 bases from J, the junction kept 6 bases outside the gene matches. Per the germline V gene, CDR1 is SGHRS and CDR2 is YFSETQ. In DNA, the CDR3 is TGCGCCAGCCGAACCGGGACAGATAATTCACCCCTCCACTTT. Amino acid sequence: CASRTGTDNSPLHF.

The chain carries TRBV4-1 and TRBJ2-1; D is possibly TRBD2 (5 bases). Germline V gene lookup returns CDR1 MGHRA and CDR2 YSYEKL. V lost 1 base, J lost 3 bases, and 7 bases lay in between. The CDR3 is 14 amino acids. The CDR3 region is CASSQAGSYNEQFF. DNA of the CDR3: TGCGCCAGCAGCCAAGCGGGAAGCTACAATGAGCAGTTCTTC.

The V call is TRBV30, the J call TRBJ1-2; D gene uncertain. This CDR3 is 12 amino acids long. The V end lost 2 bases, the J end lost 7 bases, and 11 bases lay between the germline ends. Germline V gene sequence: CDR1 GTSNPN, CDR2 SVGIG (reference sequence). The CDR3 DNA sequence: TGTGCCTGGAGTAGCCCTGAGCCTGGCTACACCTTC. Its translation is CAWSSPEPGYTF.

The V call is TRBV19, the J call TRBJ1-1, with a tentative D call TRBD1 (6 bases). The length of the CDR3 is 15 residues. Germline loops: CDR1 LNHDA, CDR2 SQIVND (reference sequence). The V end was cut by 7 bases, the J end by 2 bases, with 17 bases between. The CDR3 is CASTNSPGGNTEAFF. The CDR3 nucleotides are TGTGCCAGTACCAATAGCCCGGGGGGCAACACTGAAGCTTTCTTT.

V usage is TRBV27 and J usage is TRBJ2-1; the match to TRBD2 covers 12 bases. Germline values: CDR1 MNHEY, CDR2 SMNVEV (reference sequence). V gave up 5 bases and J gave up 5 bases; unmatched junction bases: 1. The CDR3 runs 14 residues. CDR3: CASSRTSGNNEQFF. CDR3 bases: TGTGCCAGCAGTCGGACTAGCGGGAACAATGAGCAGTTCTTC.

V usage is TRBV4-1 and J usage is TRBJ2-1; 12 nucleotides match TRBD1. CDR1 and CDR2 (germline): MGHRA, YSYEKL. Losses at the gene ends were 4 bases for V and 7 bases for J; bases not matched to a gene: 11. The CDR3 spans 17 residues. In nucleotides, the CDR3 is TGCGCCAGCAGCCGAACGTCGGGGACAGGGGGCCGGAATGAGCAGTTCTTC. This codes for CASSRTSGTGGRNEQFF.

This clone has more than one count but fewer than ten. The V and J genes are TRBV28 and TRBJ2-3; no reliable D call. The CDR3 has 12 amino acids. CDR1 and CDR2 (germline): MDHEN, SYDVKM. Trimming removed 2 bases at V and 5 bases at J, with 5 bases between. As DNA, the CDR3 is TGTGCCAGCAGTTTAGCCCAAGATACGCAGTATTTT. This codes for CASSLAQDTQYF.

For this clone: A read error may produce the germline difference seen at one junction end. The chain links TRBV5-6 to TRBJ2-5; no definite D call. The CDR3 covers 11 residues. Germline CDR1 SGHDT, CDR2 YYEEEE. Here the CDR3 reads CASSNSRVRNF. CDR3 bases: TGTGCCAGCAGCAACAGCCGGGTTCGAAACTTC.